Below, 30 T cell receptor beta chains from the same sample are listed, as sequenced in a study of blood T cell repertoires in COVID-19 (dated by TCRdb to the early 2020s). Libraries were constructed by the immunoSEQ multiplex PCR assay. The clones in this table, taken by TCRdb from immuneACCESS, are in-frame only. Not every clone is retained; where verified, under half of the shortfall comes from an unresolved V gene, and the cause of the rest is unknown. The sample table lists 10,000 to 15,000 clones, approximately 85% of them with a count of one. The ten largest account for around 3.7% of the sample. Material for sequencing was peripheral blood. Every receptor here comes from a woman aged 55-69 years with acute or convalescent COVID-19.

This rearrangement joins TRBV5-1 to TRBJ2-1; 7 bases align to TRBD2. The CDR3 spans 16 residues. With V trimmed by 2 bases and J by 4 bases, 9 bases remained unmatched. Germline loops: CDR1 SGHRS, CDR2 YFSETQ. CDR3 loop: CASSFYRGGTYNEQFF. The CDR3 DNA is TGCGCCAGCAGCTTCTATCGCGGGGGAACTTACAATGAGCAGTTCTTC.

The chain recombines TRBV18 with TRBJ1-2; D call uncertain. This CDR3 comprises 16 residues. Germline CDR1 and CDR2: KGHSH and LQKENI. The V and J ends lost 6 bases and 0 bases respectively, with 17 bases between them. CDR3 coding DNA: TGTGCCAGCTCCGAGAATTGGCGGGGTACTAACTATGGCTACACCTTC. This codes for CASSENWRGTNYGYTF.

This clone was counted between two and nine times. The chain carries TRBV3-1 (or the pseudogene TRBV3-2) and TRBJ1-2; D unclear. Germline V gene data show CDR1 as LGHDT and CDR2 as YNNKEL (reference sequence). Trimming left V 1 base short and J 1 base short, with 16 bases between. The CDR3 loop spans 17 amino acids. The CDR3 spells CASSQGTHLDFNYGYTF. CDR3 DNA sequence: TGTGCCAGCAGCCAAGGAACCCATCTGGACTTTAACTATGGCTACACCTTC.

The genes are TRBV2 and TRBJ1-5, with 7 bases identical to TRBD1. J was trimmed by 7 bases and V by 3 bases; bases with no gene match: 12. Germline loops: CDR1 SNHLY, CDR2 FYNNEI. The CDR3 covers 16 residues. The CDR3 sequence: CASSDGLGTVGQPQHF. CDR3 coding DNA: TGTGCCAGCAGTGACGGTCTTGGGACAGTGGGACAGCCCCAGCATTTT.

The table lists this clone with a count of one. The genes are TRBV6-4 and TRBJ2-1, with 9 bases lining up with TRBD2. Germline V gene lookup returns CDR1 MRHNA and CDR2 SNTAGT. The V gene end was trimmed by 1 base and the J gene end by 2 bases; junction bases not matched to a gene: 3. CDR3 length: 16 amino acids. As DNA, the CDR3 is TGTGCCAGCAGTGACTGGGCTAGCGGGGCCTACAATGAGCAGTTCTTC. Its protein product is CASSDWASGAYNEQFF.

This chain links TRBV4-2 with TRBJ2-5; 9 bases are shared with TRBD2. This CDR3 region has 16 residues. Germline CDR1 reads LGHNA; CDR2 reads YNFKEQ. Losses at the gene ends were 0 bases for V and 7 bases for J; bases not matched to a gene: 9. CDR3 amino acids: CASSQDRRGGLGTQYF. The CDR3 region has the DNA TGTGCCAGCAGCCAAGATAGGCGGGGGGGCCTCGGGACCCAGTACTTC.

The chain has TRBV19 and TRBJ2-7, with D maybe TRBD2 (7 bases). V shed 5 bases and J shed 7 bases, with 15 bases lying between them. The germline V gene has CDR1 LNHDA and CDR2 SQIVND (reference sequence). The CDR3 is made up of 13 amino acids. CDR3 DNA: TGTGCCAGTAGTCTTGGGGGGGGCGGTGAGCAGTACTTC. Amino acid sequence: CASSLGGGGEQYF.

The gene calls are TRBV30 and TRBJ1-3, with a possible D match to TRBD1 (6 bases). The CDR3 is made up of 13 amino acids. Trimming removed 2 bases from V and 11 bases from J, with 16 bases in between. Germline CDR1 is GTSNPN and CDR2 is SVGIG (reference sequence). CDR3 nucleotide sequence: TGTGCCTGGAGTAGCAGCAGGGGTTTCTCCATATATTTT. Residues: CAWSSSRGFSIYF.

This clone has only a few counts. The CDR3 spells CASSSRPGGLGGYTF. The CDR3 nucleotides read TGTGCCAGCAGCTCACGGCCAGGGGGCCTGGGGGGCTACACCTTC. This chain joins TRBV6-2 or TRBV6-3 and TRBJ1-2; 8 positions match TRBD1. Germline loops: CDR1 MNHEY, CDR2 SVGEGT. Germline trimming cut 6 bases from V and 8 bases from J; bases unmatched to any gene: 14. This CDR3 spans 15 amino acids.

The rearrangement uses TRBV6-4 and TRBJ2-1; 11 bases agree with TRBD2. V trimming: 4 bases; J trimming: 7 bases; junction bases outside the gene matches: 6. The CDR3 totals 15 residues. CDR1 is MRHNA and CDR2 is SNTAGT in the germline V gene. The CDR3 DNA reads TGTGCCAGCAGTGCGCTAGCGGGGGGACAAAATGAGCAGTTCTTC. It encodes CASSALAGGQNEQFF.

The rearrangement joins TRBV7-9 to TRBJ1-2; D is unclear. Germline lookup yields CDR1 SEHNR and CDR2 FQNEAQ (reference sequence). V was pared by 6 bases and J by 2 bases, with 10 bases between. CDR3 size: 13 residues. CDR3 in amino acids: CASSQRENYGYTF. For the CDR3, the DNA is TGTGCCAGCAGTCAACGGGAGAACTATGGCTACACCTTC. Supplemented by reference TRBV7-9 and TRBJ1-2, the full variable domain reads DTGVSQNPRHKITKRGQNVTFRCDPISEHNRLYWYRQTLGQGPEFLTYFQNEAQLEKSRLLSDRFSAERPKGSFSTLEIQRTEQGDSAMYLCASSQRENYGYTFGSGTRLTVV.

Concerning this clone: The junction departs from germline at one end; a sequencing error may be responsible. The rearrangement joins TRBV10-3 to TRBJ1-2; no definite D call. CDR1 ENHRY and CDR2 SYGVKD come from the germline V gene. The CDR3 is 15 residues long. The chain's CDR3 is CTIKLAAQFNYGYPF. DNA for the CDR3: TGTACCATCAAGCTAGCAGCGCAATTTAACTATGGCTACCCCTTC.

The chain recombines TRBV6-5 with TRBJ2-7, with TRBD1 as a possible D gene (6 bases). This CDR3 contains 14 residues. Germline V gene data show CDR1 as MNHEY and CDR2 as SVGAGI. Trimming cost V 6 bases and J 2 bases, with 14 bases left between them. CDR3 sequence (DNA): TGTGCCAGCAGCCCCGTGGGGGACACCTACGAGCAGTACTTC. It codes for CASSPVGDTYEQYF.

The chain uses TRBV7-9 and TRBJ2-1; no firm D call. Trimming stripped 5 bases from V and 1 base from J, with 6 bases between. Germline V CDR1 and CDR2: SEHNR, FQNEAQ (reference sequence). CDR3 length: 13 amino acids. In DNA, the CDR3 is TGTGCCAGCAGCGCCCAGTCCTACAATGAGCAGTTCTTC. The encoded protein is CASSAQSYNEQFF.

V gene TRBV7-9 combines with J gene TRBJ1-4; 8 positions match TRBD1. The junction had 4 bases not matched to a gene; V was cut back by 5 bases and J by 2 bases. Germline values: CDR1 SEHNR, CDR2 FQNEAQ (reference sequence). The CDR3 has 15 residues. The CDR3 is CASSPQGATNEKLFF. The CDR3 DNA is TGTGCCAGCAGCCCCCAGGGGGCCACTAATGAAAAACTGTTTTTT.

The chain combines TRBV19 with TRBJ1-2; a weak D match, TRBD1 (5 bases). The CDR3 is made up of 13 amino acids. Germline CDR1 reads LNHDA; CDR2 reads SQIVND (reference sequence). Trimming took off 3 bases at V and 4 bases at J, with 9 bases between the two ends. The CDR3, as DNA: TGTGCCAGTAGTATCCAGGGATTCTATGGCTACACCTTC. Amino acids: CASSIQGFYGYTF.

The CDR3 is CASSIDDRVFPQPQHF. CDR3 DNA: TGTGCCAGTAGTATAGACGACAGGGTGTTTCCTCAGCCCCAGCATTTT. The J gene is TRBJ1-5, the V gene TRBV19; 7 bases agree with TRBD1. Germline V gives CDR1 LNHDA, CDR2 SQIVND (reference sequence). The CDR3 is 16 residues long. V gave up 0 bases and J gave up 6 bases; unmatched junction bases: 8. The complete variable domain, with remaining parts taken from reference TRBV19 and TRBJ1-5, reads DGGITQSPKYLFRKEGQNVTLSCEQNLNHDAMYWYRQDPGQGLRLIYYSQIVNDFQKGDIAEGYSVSREKKESFPLTVTSAQKNPTAFYLCASSIDDRVFPQPQHFGDGTRLSIL.

The chain recombines TRBV4-2 with TRBJ2-2; TRBD2 agrees at 7 bases. The CDR3 consists of 19 residues. Trimming cost V 1 base and J 2 bases; bases outside gene matches: 13. The germline V gene encodes CDR1 LGHNA and CDR2 YNFKEQ. The CDR3 sequence is CASSQARGGRGFNTGELFF. Written as DNA, the CDR3 is TGTGCCAGCAGCCAAGCCCGGGGTGGGAGGGGTTTCAACACCGGGGAGCTGTTTTTT.

This rearrangement joins TRBV9 to TRBJ2-5; 8 positions match TRBD1. V lost 4 bases, J lost 5 bases, and 7 bases stayed unmatched. Germline CDR1 SGDLS, CDR2 YYNGEE. The CDR3 has 14 residues. The CDR3 sequence: CASSSGTGGETQYF. The DNA for the CDR3 is TGTGCCAGCAGCTCCGGGACAGGCGGGGAGACCCAGTACTTC.

The chain employs TRBV28 and TRBJ1-1, with 9 bases that match TRBD1. The length of the CDR3 is 15 residues. CDR1 MDHEN and CDR2 SYDVKM come from the germline V gene. The V and J ends lost 7 bases and 6 bases, in that order; junction bases with no gene match: 12. The CDR3 coding sequence is TGTGCCAGCACCCCTTCGACAGGGGGATTCGCTGAAGCTTTCTTT. As protein: CASTPSTGGFAEAFF.

This rearrangement joins TRBV11-3 to TRBJ2-1, with 8 bases lining up with TRBD2. Germline assignment: CDR1 SGHNT and CDR2 YENEEA. The CDR3 is made up of 19 amino acids. The V segment lost 2 bases and the J segment 0 bases; nucleotides outside the gene matches: 12. The CDR3 bases are TGTGCCAGCAGCTTACCCCCCTTCCTGCGGGGGGACTCCTACAATGAGCAGTTCTTC. It yields the protein CASSLPPFLRGDSYNEQFF. Drawing the rest from reference TRBV11-3 and TRBJ2-1, the complete variable domain is EAGVVQSPRYKIIEKKQPVAFWCNPISGHNTLYWYLQNLGQGPELLIRYENEEAVDDSQLPKDRFSAERLKGVDSTLKIQPAELGDSAVYLCASSLPPFLRGDSYNEQFFGPGTRLTVL.

This clone was seen just once. This chain connects TRBV4-1 to TRBJ2-5, with D maybe TRBD2 (5 bases). V lost 3 bases, J lost 1 base, and 12 bases lay in between. Germline loops: CDR1 MGHRA, CDR2 YSYEKL. This CDR3 has 15 residues. This CDR3 reads CASSQETRAQETQYF. CDR3 bases: TGCGCCAGCAGCCAGGAAACTAGAGCCCAAGAGACCCAGTACTTC.

Concerning this clone: Relative to the germline gene, one junction end is altered; a read error may explain this. Different DNA sequences within this sample yield the same CDR3. This sequence joins TRBV11-2 and TRBJ1-2, with no clear D. CDR3 length equals 15 residues. The germline CDR1 and CDR2 sequences are SGHAT and FQNNGV. The CDR3 is CASSGLQKKNYGYTF. As DNA, the CDR3 is TGCGCCAGCAGCGGACTCCAGAAAAAAAACTATGGCTACACCTTC.

This clone occurred once. This chain connects TRBV4-1 to TRBJ2-7; 7 bases match TRBD2. Per germline, CDR1 MGHRA and CDR2 YSYEKL. This CDR3 has 15 residues. J lost 2 bases, V lost 1 base, and 5 bases had no gene match. CDR3 sequence: CASSQGQRGTYEQYF. As DNA, the CDR3 is TGCGCCAGCAGCCAAGGCCAGCGGGGCACCTACGAGCAGTACTTC.

The chain is built from TRBV5-1 and TRBJ1-6; 9 bases align to TRBD1. From germline, CDR1 is SGHRS and CDR2 YFSETQ. The CDR3 runs 14 residues. The J segment lost 9 bases and the V segment lost 3 bases, leaving 4 bases of the junction unmatched. The CDR3 loop reads CASSSGTGRSPLHF. CDR3 bases: TGCGCCAGCAGCTCCGGGACAGGGCGTTCACCCCTCCACTTT.

The J gene is TRBJ2-3, the V gene TRBV5-1; 7 bases are shared with TRBD2. The CDR3 spans 16 residues. With 4 bases clipped from V and 0 bases from J, the junction kept 8 bases outside the gene matches. Germline loops: CDR1 SGHRS, CDR2 YFSETQ. The CDR3 loop is CASSAAGPVSTDTQYF. The CDR3 coding sequence is TGCGCCAGCAGCGCAGCGGGGCCAGTTAGCACAGATACGCAGTATTTT.

The table lists this clone with a few counts. This chain connects TRBV3-1 (or the pseudogene TRBV3-2) to TRBJ2-7, with D possibly TRBD1 on 6 matching bases. The CDR3 has 14 amino acids. Germline CDR1 and CDR2: LGHDT and YNNKEL (reference sequence). The V gene lost 4 bases and the J gene lost 1 base, with 11 bases spanning the gap. The CDR3 DNA is TGTGCCAGCAGCCCGACAGGAGCTTCCTACGAGCAGTACTTC. Protein sequence: CASSPTGASYEQYF.

The genes are TRBV28 and TRBJ2-3; 13 nucleotides align to TRBD2. With 3 bases clipped from V and 5 bases from J, the junction kept 5 bases outside the gene matches. This CDR3 is built from 16 residues. The germline V gene has CDR1 MDHEN and CDR2 SYDVKM. Written as DNA, the CDR3 is TGTGCCAGCAGTTTCGGACTAGCGGGGGCCGGAGATACGCAGTATTTT. Protein: CASSFGLAGAGDTQYF.

J is TRBJ1-1 and V is TRBV4-1; 10 positions match TRBD1. Germline-derived CDR1 and CDR2 are MGHRA and YSYEKL. This CDR3 is 18 amino acids long. V lost 0 bases to trimming and J lost 5 bases; unmatched junction nucleotides: 12. The CDR3 spells CASSQEPLTGGVMTEAFF. The DNA of the CDR3 is TGCGCCAGCAGCCAAGAACCTCTGACAGGGGGCGTTATGACTGAAGCTTTCTTT.

The chain couples TRBV5-1 to TRBJ2-6; TRBD2 is a possible D gene (6 bases). Trimming stripped 0 bases from V and 4 bases from J, with 11 bases between. CDR1 SGHRS and CDR2 YFSETQ come from the germline V gene. This CDR3 has 16 residues. CDR3 sequence: CASSLDAGTGANVLTF. CDR3 DNA: TGCGCCAGCAGCTTGGATGCGGGGACCGGGGCCAACGTCCTGACTTTC.